This T cell receptor (beta chain) was recorded in a study of blood T cell repertoires in COVID-19. At the level of the study: Sites across the United States, Italy and Spain contributed samples from acute and convalescent COVID-19. The analysed material was cDNA or gDNA that came from T cells, B-cell-depleted T cells, or PBMCs.

Germline assignment: CDR1 LNHDA and CDR2 SQIVND (reference sequence). V was clipped by 5 bases and J by 14 bases; unmatched bases: 8. This CDR3 region has 13 residues. A single count supports this clone. In the original processing: Quantification of nucleated cells was approximated via reference gene primer amplification. Sequencing used immunoSEQ multiplex PCR; TCRdb keeps in-frame clones, though not all of them. V and J calls and clone size are given by that table; D and trimming were obtained from the DNA. The data show almost 80,000 clones, about four fifths seen once. The rearrangement uses TRBV19 and TRBJ2-1, with 11 bases that match TRBD2. Sequencing was performed on peripheral blood. This TCR derives from a woman aged 70-85 years with acute or convalescent COVID-19. The CDR3 DNA follows: TGTGCCAGTAGTGGGGGACTAGCGGAATTTAAGTTCTTC. This gives the protein CASSGGLAEFKFF. Full variable domain (remainder filled in from reference TRBV19 and TRBJ2-1): DGGITQSPKYLFRKEGQNVTLSCEQNLNHDAMYWYRQDPGQGLRLIYYSQIVNDFQKGDIAEGYSVSREKKESFPLTVTSAQKNPTAFYLCASSGGLAEFKFFGPGTRLTVL.